This T cell receptor (beta chain) is drawn from a study of breast tumors, draining lymph nodes, adjacent tissues. The CDR3 extends over 13 amino acids. Trimming cost V 2 bases and J 5 bases, with 10 bases left between them. The germline V gene has CDR1 SGDLS and CDR2 YYNGEE. Axillary draining lymph nodes of breast cancer patients supplied the node samples. Using its own MiXCR run on the multiplex PCR reads, TCRdb lists one record per CDR3 protein. The table includes 200,000 to 250,000 distinct CDR3 sequences, approximately 29% detected once. Study-wide points: Compared with lymph nodes, tumors were less diverse; compared with nontumor tissue, more. Tumor and nontumor repertoires were significantly more similar in luminal-like than in basal-like breast cancer.

This clonotype was counted at least ten times. Its target is not known. This receptor was taken from a female donor with breast cancer. Some clones in this sample may be carry-over from other donors' samples. Sequencing used axillary lymph node tissue. The chain employs TRBV9 and TRBJ2-5; maybe TRBD2 (6 bases). CDR3 sequence reads: CASSVFGGETQYF. The CDR3 DNA reads TGTGCCAGCAGCGTTTTTGGGGGGGAGACCCAGTACTTC.